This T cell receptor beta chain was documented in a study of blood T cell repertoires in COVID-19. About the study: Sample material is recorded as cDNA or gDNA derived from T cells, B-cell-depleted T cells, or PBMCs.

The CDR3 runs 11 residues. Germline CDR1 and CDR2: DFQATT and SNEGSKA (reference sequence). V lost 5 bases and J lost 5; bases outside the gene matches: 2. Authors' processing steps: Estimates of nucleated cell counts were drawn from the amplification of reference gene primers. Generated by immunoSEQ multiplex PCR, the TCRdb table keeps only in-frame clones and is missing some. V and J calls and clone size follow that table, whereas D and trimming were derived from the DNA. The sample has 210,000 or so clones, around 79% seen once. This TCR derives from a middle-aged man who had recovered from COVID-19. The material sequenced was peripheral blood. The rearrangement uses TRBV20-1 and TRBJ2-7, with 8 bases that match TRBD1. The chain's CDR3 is CSADRGHEQYF. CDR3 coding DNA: TGCAGTGCTGACAGGGGCCACGAGCAGTACTTC.